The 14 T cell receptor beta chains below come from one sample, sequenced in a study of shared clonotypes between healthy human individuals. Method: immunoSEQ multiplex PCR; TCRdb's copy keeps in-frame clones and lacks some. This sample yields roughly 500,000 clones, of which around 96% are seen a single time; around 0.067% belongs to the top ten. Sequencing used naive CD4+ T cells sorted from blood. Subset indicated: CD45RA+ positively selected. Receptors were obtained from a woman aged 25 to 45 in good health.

CDR3 loop: CASRKAGASTDTQYF. The CDR3, as DNA: TGTGCCAGCAGAAAAGCGGGAGCCAGCACAGATACGCAGTATTTT. V is TRBV6-1 and J is TRBJ2-3; the match to TRBD2 covers 8 bases. CDR1 and CDR2 (germline): MNHNS, SASEGT. This CDR3 has 15 amino acids. V lost 6 bases to trimming and J lost 0 bases; unmatched junction nucleotides: 5.

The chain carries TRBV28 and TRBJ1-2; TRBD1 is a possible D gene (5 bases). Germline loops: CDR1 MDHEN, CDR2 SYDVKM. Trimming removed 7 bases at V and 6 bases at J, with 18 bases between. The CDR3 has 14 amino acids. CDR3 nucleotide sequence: TGTGCCAGCACCTATGGTCGACAGAGTAATGGCTACACCTTC. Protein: CASTYGRQSNGYTF.

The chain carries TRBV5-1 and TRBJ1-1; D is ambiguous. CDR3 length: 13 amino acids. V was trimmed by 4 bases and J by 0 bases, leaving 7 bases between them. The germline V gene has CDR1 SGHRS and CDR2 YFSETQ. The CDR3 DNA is TGCGCCAGCAGCGGTACACTGAACACTGAAGCTTTCTTT. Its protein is CASSGTLNTEAFF.

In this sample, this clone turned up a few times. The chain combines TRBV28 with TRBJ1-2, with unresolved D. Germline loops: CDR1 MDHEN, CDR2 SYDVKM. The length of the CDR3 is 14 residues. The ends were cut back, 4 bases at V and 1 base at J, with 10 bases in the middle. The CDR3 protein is CASSSLPSNYGYTF. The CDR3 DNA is TGTGCCAGCAGTTCCCTCCCAAGTAACTATGGCTACACCTTC.

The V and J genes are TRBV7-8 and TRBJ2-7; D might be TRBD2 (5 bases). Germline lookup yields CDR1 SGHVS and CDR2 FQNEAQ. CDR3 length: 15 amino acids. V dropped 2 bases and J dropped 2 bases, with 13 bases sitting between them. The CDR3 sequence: CASSLTRAGPYEQYF. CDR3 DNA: TGTGCCAGCAGCTTAACTCGGGCGGGTCCCTACGAGCAGTACTTC.

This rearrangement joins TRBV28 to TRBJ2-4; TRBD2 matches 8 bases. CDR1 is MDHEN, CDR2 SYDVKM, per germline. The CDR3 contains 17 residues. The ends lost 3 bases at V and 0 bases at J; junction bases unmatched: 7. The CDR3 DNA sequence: TGTGCCAGCAGTTTTTTGAGTAGCGGGATAGCCAAAAACATTCAGTACTTC. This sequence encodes CASSFLSSGIAKNIQYF.

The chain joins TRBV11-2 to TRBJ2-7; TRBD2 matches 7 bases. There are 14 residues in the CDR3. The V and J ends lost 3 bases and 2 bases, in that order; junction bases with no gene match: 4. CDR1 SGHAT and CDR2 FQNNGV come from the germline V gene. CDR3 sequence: CASSFGREAYEQYF. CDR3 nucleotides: TGTGCCAGCAGCTTCGGTCGGGAGGCCTACGAGCAGTACTTC.

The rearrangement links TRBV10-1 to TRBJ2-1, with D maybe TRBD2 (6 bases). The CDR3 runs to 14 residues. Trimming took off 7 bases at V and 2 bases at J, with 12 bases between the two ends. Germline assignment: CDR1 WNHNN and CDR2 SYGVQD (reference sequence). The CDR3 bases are TGCGCCAGCAATGCGGGGACGACCTACAATGAGCAGTTCTTC. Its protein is CASNAGTTYNEQFF.

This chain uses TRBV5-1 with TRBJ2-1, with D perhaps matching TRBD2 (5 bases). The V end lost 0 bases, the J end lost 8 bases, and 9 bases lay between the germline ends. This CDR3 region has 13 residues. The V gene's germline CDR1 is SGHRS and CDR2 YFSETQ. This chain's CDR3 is CASSLALADEQFF. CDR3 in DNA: TGCGCCAGCAGCTTGGCGCTAGCCGATGAGCAGTTCTTC.

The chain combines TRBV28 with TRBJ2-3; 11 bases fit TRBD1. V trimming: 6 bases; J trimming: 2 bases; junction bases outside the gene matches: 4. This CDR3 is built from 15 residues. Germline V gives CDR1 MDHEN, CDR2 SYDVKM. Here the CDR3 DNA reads TGTGCCAGCAGAGGAGGACAGGGGGCCACAGATACGCAGTATTTT. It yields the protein CASRGGQGATDTQYF. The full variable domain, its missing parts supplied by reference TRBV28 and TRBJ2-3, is DVKVTQSSRYLVKRTGEKVFLECVQDMDHENMFWYRQDPGLGLRLIYFSYDVKMKEKGDIPEGYSVSREKKERFSLILESASTNQTSMYLCASRGGQGATDTQYFGPGTRLTVL.

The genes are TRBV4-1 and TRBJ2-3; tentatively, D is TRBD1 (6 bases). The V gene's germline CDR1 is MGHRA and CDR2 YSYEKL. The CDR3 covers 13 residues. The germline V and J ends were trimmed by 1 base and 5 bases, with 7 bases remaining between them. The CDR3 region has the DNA TGCGCCAGCAGCCAAGTACAGGGAGATACGCAGTATTTT. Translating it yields CASSQVQGDTQYF.

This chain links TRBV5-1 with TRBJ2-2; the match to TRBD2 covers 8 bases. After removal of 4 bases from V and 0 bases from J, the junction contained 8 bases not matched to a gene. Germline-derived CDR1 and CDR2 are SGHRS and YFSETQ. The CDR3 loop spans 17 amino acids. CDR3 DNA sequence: TGCGCCAGCAGCCCGCACCTGGGACTAGCGAACACCGGGGAGCTGTTTTTT. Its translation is CASSPHLGLANTGELFF.

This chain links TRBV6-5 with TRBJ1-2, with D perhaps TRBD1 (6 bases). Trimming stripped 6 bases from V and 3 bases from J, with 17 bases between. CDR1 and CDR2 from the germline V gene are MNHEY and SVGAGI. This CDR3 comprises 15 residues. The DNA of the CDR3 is TGTGCCAGCAGAAAAAACAGGGAAGCTGACTATGGCTACACCTTC. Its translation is CASRKNREADYGYTF.

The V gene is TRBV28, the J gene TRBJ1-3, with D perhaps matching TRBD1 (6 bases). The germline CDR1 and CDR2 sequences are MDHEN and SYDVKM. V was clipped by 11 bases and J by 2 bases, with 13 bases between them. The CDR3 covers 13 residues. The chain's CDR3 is CAGLNRAGNTIYF. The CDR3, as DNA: TGTGCCGGATTGAACAGGGCTGGAAACACCATATATTTT.